The 18 T cell receptor beta chains reported below all come from one sample, sequenced in a study of blood T cells in healthy people across ages. Alongside a J-beta primer mix, a sample-barcoded 5' primer served in a second PCR lasting roughly 6 to 12 cycles. One entry per CDR3 protein results from TCRdb running MiXCR on the 5' RACE reads. The sample has about 1.4 million distinct CDR3 sequences; 59% are singletons. The sample comprised blood. The receptors originated from a man between 18 and 29 years old in good health.

The chain joins TRBV2 to TRBJ2-1; TRBD2 agrees at 7 bases. Per germline, CDR1 SNHLY and CDR2 FYNNEI. The CDR3 length is 14 residues. Trimming removed 8 bases from V and 2 bases from J; junction bases left unmatched: 6. This CDR3 reads CASGGAGTYNEQFF. The CDR3 DNA is TGTGCCAGCGGGGGAGCGGGGACCTACAATGAGCAGTTCTTC.

V is TRBV14 and J is TRBJ2-7; no reliable D call. Per germline, CDR1 SGHDN and CDR2 FVKESK. CDR3 length: 14 residues. Trimming pared 4 bases from V and 7 bases from J, leaving 17 bases between. The CDR3 bases are TGTGCCAGCAGCCTTTGGGTCACCAACGCGGAGCAGTACTTC. This codes for CASSLWVTNAEQYF. The entire variable domain, with the rest obtained from reference TRBV14 and TRBJ2-7, is as follows: EAGVTQFPSHSVIEKGQTVTLRCDPISGHDNLYWYRRVMGKEIKFLLHFVKESKQDESGMPNNRFLAERTGGTYSTLKVQPAELEDSGVYFCASSLWVTNAEQYFGPGTRLTVT.

The chain combines TRBV20-1 with TRBJ2-5; TRBD1 matches 11 bases. V lost 3 bases, J lost 5 bases, and 8 bases stayed unmatched. Germline assignment: CDR1 DFQATT and CDR2 SNEGSKA (reference sequence). This CDR3 comprises 15 residues. The CDR3 region has the DNA TGCAGTGCTAGTGGGGGACAGGGGGAATGGGAGACCCAGTACTTC. Its translation: CSASGGQGEWETQYF.

This clonotype was counted between two and nine times. The rearrangement links TRBV4-1 to TRBJ2-1, with 9 positions matching TRBD2. The CDR3 totals 16 residues. Germline values: CDR1 MGHRA, CDR2 YSYEKL. V trimming: 1 base; J trimming: 5 bases; junction bases outside the gene matches: 6. This CDR3 reads CASSQGRLAGHNEQFF. The CDR3 DNA is TGCGCCAGCAGCCAAGGTAGGCTAGCGGGGCACAATGAGCAGTTCTTC.

The CDR3, as DNA: TGCGCCAGCAGCTTGGGAAGGACTAGCGGGAGTGAAAGAAGGGAGCAGTTCTTC. Its protein product is CASSLGRTSGSERREQFF. V and J are TRBV5-1 and TRBJ2-1, with 13 bases aligning to TRBD2. This CDR3 has 18 amino acids. Losses at the gene ends were 0 bases for V and 10 bases for J; bases not matched to a gene: 13. Germline CDR1 reads SGHRS; CDR2 reads YFSETQ.

This clonotype was recorded at least ten times. The J gene is TRBJ2-7, the V gene TRBV7-9; tentatively, D is TRBD1 (5 bases). Germline-derived CDR1 and CDR2 are SEHNR and FQNEAQ (reference sequence). CDR3 size: 13 residues. The V gene lost 5 bases and the J gene lost 1 base, with 9 bases spanning the gap. CDR3 bases: TGTGCCAGCAGCCCCAGACAGTCCTACGAGCAGTACTTC. Translating gives CASSPRQSYEQYF.

In this sample, this clonotype turned up a few times. The chain joins TRBV6-2 or TRBV6-3 to TRBJ2-3; possibly TRBD2 for D (5 bases). V lost 2 bases and J lost 4, with 10 bases in between. CDR3 length equals 14 residues. CDR1 and CDR2 (germline): MNHEY, SVGEGT. The CDR3 here is CASSYDLASDTQYF. The DNA for the CDR3 is TGTGCCAGCAGTTACGATTTAGCGTCAGATACGCAGTATTTT.

The genes are TRBV28 and TRBJ2-3, with 8 bases identical to TRBD1. Trimming at V came to 3 bases and at J to 9 bases, leaving 8 bases not matched to a gene. The CDR3 length is 14 residues. From germline, CDR1 is MDHEN and CDR2 SYDVKM. In DNA, the CDR3 is TGTGCCAGCAGTTTTGGACAGGGAAGCCGCACGCAGTATTTT. Translation gives CASSFGQGSRTQYF. Full variable domain (remainder filled in from reference TRBV28 and TRBJ2-3): DVKVTQSSRYLVKRTGEKVFLECVQDMDHENMFWYRQDPGLGLRLIYFSYDVKMKEKGDIPEGYSVSREKKERFSLILESASTNQTSMYLCASSFGQGSRTQYFGPGTRLTVL.

This chain uses TRBV24-1 with TRBJ2-1, with TRBD2 matching 9 bases. J lost 5 bases, V lost 5 bases, and 3 bases had no gene match. CDR3 length: 14 amino acids. Germline CDR1 reads KGHDR; CDR2 reads SFDVKD. DNA for the CDR3: TGTGCCACCAGTGGTAGCGGGGGAAACAATGAGCAGTTCTTC. This translates into CATSGSGGNNEQFF.

This clonotype was detected only a few times. This rearrangement joins TRBV6-2 or TRBV6-3 to TRBJ2-2, with 12 bases identical to TRBD2. Germline CDR1 reads MNHEY; CDR2 reads SVGEGT. The CDR3 contains 15 residues. Trimming at V came to 4 bases and at J to 10 bases, leaving 7 bases not matched to a gene. As DNA, the CDR3 is TGTGCCAGCAGTTCGTCTAGCGGGGGGGCCGCGGAGCTGTTTTTT. Translated, it gives CASSSSSGGAAELFF.

The rearrangement uses TRBV27 and TRBJ2-1; D perhaps matches TRBD2 (6 bases). From germline, CDR1 is MNHEY and CDR2 SMNVEV (reference sequence). V was pared by 6 bases and J by 5 bases, with 14 bases between. This CDR3 region has 14 residues. The CDR3 nucleotides are TGTGCCAGCAGGATAGCGGAACTTAACAATGAGCAGTTCTTC. Residues: CASRIAELNNEQFF.

The rearrangement links TRBV7-8 to TRBJ2-7; 10 bases align to TRBD1. Trimming took 4 bases from V and 7 from J; bases not matched to a gene: 7. The CDR3 sequence is 14 residues long. CDR1 is SGHVS and CDR2 is FQNEAQ in the germline V gene. The CDR3 sequence: CASSSGTGVREQYF. The CDR3 region has the DNA TGTGCCAGCAGCTCCGGGACAGGGGTGAGGGAGCAGTACTTC.

This clonotype came up once. J is TRBJ2-1 and V is TRBV6-4; D uncertain. From germline, CDR1 is MRHNA and CDR2 SNTAGT. The CDR3 consists of 14 residues. Trimming removed 3 bases from V and 1 base from J, with 7 bases in between. CDR3 region: CASSDGQSYNEQFF. DNA for the CDR3: TGTGCCAGCAGTGATGGGCAATCCTACAATGAGCAGTTCTTC.

The chain couples TRBV27 to TRBJ1-4; D is ambiguous. V dropped 8 bases and J dropped 7 bases, with 17 bases sitting between them. The CDR3 length is 14 residues. CDR1 MNHEY and CDR2 SMNVEV come from the germline V gene (reference sequence). For the CDR3, the DNA is TGTGCCAGCGGATCCGCGGGGTCGGGTGAAAAACTGTTTTTT. This gives the protein CASGSAGSGEKLFF.

The chain combines TRBV15 with TRBJ2-1; TRBD2 is a possible D gene (5 bases). V shed 0 bases and J shed 7 bases, with 16 bases lying between them. Germline V lookup: CDR1 LNHNV, CDR2 YYDKDF (reference sequence). This CDR3 comprises 16 residues. As DNA, the CDR3 is TGTGCCACCAGCAGAGAAGGACTCACGAAAGGGAATGAGCAGTTCTTC. Residues: CATSREGLTKGNEQFF.

This clonotype was observed once. The J gene is TRBJ2-3, the V gene TRBV20-1, with a possible D match to TRBD2 (6 bases). Looked up from germline, CDR1 is DFQATT and CDR2 is SNEGSKA (reference sequence). Deletions cut 6 bases from V and 6 bases from J, with 10 bases between. The CDR3 is made up of 11 amino acids. The CDR3: CSAWGVDTQYF. For the CDR3, the DNA is TGCAGTGCCTGGGGGGTGGATACGCAGTATTTT.

The chain is built from TRBV3-1 and TRBJ2-4; D could derive from TRBD1 or TRBD2 (5 bases each). The end of the DNA aligns better with TRBJ2-7, so the J call may be wrong. The CDR3 sequence is 15 residues long. Germline V gives CDR1 LGHDT, CDR2 YNNKEL (reference sequence). For the CDR3, the DNA is TGTGCCAGCAGCCAAGCAGCGTTGGGACCGAACGAGCAGTACTTC. Its protein is CASSQAALGPNEQYF.

The chain links TRBV27 to TRBJ2-1; D is undetermined. This CDR3 is built from 13 residues. The V end lost 8 bases, the J end lost 12 bases, and 20 bases lay between the germline ends. Germline assignment: CDR1 MNHEY and CDR2 SMNVEV (reference sequence). This CDR3 reads CASGSSTSVRQFF. In DNA, the CDR3 is TGTGCCAGCGGATCGTCTACTTCGGTACGGCAGTTCTTC.